Shown below are 20 T cell receptor beta chains from a single sample sequenced in a study of T cell responses to AZD1222 COVID-19 vaccine. The assay was immunoSEQ multiplex PCR, and TCRdb's table has in-frame clones only and misses some. The data hold tens of thousands of clones, with roughly 87% observed a single time. Sequencing used peripheral blood, obtained 28 days after the second AZD1222 dose. These receptors originate from an adult who received the AZD1222 COVID-19 vaccine.

The J gene is TRBJ2-7, the V gene TRBV4-1, with a weak D call TRBD2 (6 bases). V was shortened by 3 bases and J by 2 bases, with 11 bases between the two germline ends. Germline lookup yields CDR1 MGHRA and CDR2 YSYEKL. The CDR3 totals 14 residues. The CDR3 region has the DNA TGCGCCAGCAGCCAGAGACTAGGTGCCTACGAGCAGTACGTC. Residues: CASSQRLGAYEQYV.

The chain employs TRBV18 and TRBJ2-6, with a tentative D call TRBD2 (6 bases). Trimming shortened V by 2 bases and J by 0 bases, and 17 bases separated the two germline ends. Per the germline V gene, CDR1 is KGHSH and CDR2 is LQKENI. The CDR3 is 19 amino acids. The CDR3 loop reads CASSPVGRKLLSGANVLTF. CDR3 nucleotides: TGTGCCAGCTCACCAGTGGGGAGGAAGCTCCTCTCTGGGGCCAACGTCCTGACTTTC.

This clone was picked up a small number of times. The chain is built from TRBV7-3 and TRBJ2-7; D is possibly TRBD1 (5 bases). The length of the CDR3 is 13 residues. V gave up 5 bases and J gave up 5 bases, with 13 bases separating them. Germline V gene sequence: CDR1 SGHTA, CDR2 FQGTGA. The DNA for the CDR3 is TGTGCCAGCAGCCCCTTCCCCAGGGACGAGCAGTACTTC. Translation gives CASSPFPRDEQYF.

The V and J genes are TRBV7-9 and TRBJ1-1; D is possibly TRBD1 (6 bases). Deletions cut 5 bases from V and 1 base from J, with 23 bases between. The germline V gene encodes CDR1 SEHNR and CDR2 FQNEAQ (reference sequence). This CDR3 has 18 residues. The CDR3 nucleotides are TGTGCCAGCAGCCTCTTGGGCGGGGGGCGTTTAAGGAACACTGAAGCTTTCTTT. Translating it yields CASSLLGGGRLRNTEAFF.

The rearrangement joins TRBV2 to TRBJ1-6; D uncertain. The CDR3 sequence is 14 residues long. Between the trimmed V and J ends, which lost 4 bases and 7 bases, there was a span of 11 bases. CDR1 SNHLY and CDR2 FYNNEI come from the germline V gene. The CDR3 region is CASSVLENNSPLHF. The CDR3 DNA is TGTGCCAGCAGTGTTCTGGAGAACAATTCACCCCTCCACTTT.

The genes are TRBV15 and TRBJ2-5; 8 nucleotides match TRBD2. Looked up from germline, CDR1 is LNHNV and CDR2 is YYDKDF (reference sequence). The CDR3 is 17 residues long. J was trimmed by 5 bases and V by 1 base; bases with no gene match: 12. The CDR3 sequence: CATSRGPAGGLGETQYF. CDR3 DNA: TGTGCCACCAGCAGAGGGCCCGCGGGGGGCCTGGGTGAGACCCAGTACTTC.

This clone was observed once. The genes are TRBV29-1 and TRBJ2-7; TRBD1 aligns across 7 bases. Germline CDR1 reads SQVTM; CDR2 reads ANQGSEA. The CDR3 is 9 amino acids. V gave up 7 bases and J gave up 11 bases; unmatched junction bases: 5. CDR3 nucleotide sequence: TGCAGCGACCGAGACAGGGAGTACTTC. Translation gives CSDRDREYF.

The rearrangement uses TRBV14 and TRBJ1-2; D call uncertain. The V gene lost 0 bases and the J gene lost 1 base, with 9 bases spanning the gap. Per the germline V gene, CDR1 is SGHDN and CDR2 is FVKESK. The length of the CDR3 is 15 residues. The CDR3 loop reads CASSQDHLLNYGYTF. The CDR3 DNA sequence: TGTGCCAGCAGCCAAGATCATCTGCTTAACTATGGCTACACCTTC.

V is TRBV5-4 and J is TRBJ2-7; the match to TRBD1 covers 8 bases. The CDR3 length is 15 residues. The J segment lost 1 base and the V segment lost 3 bases, leaving 6 bases of the junction unmatched. The germline gives CDR1 SGHNT, CDR2 YYREEE (reference sequence). The CDR3 here is CASSSQGASSYEQYV. In nucleotides, the CDR3 is TGTGCCAGCAGCTCCCAGGGGGCGTCTTCCTACGAGCAGTACGTC.

The chain couples TRBV7-2 to TRBJ2-2; 7 bases fit TRBD1. The CDR3 is 14 amino acids. Germline V lookup: CDR1 SGHTA, CDR2 FQGNSA. With V trimmed by 5 bases and J by 3 bases, 3 bases remained unmatched. The CDR3 sequence: CASSTGVYTGELFF. CDR3 nucleotides: TGTGCCAGCAGCACAGGGGTTTACACCGGGGAGCTGTTTTTT.

This clone has just one count. The chain employs TRBV5-4 and TRBJ2-3; maybe TRBD2 (5 bases). CDR1 is SGHNT and CDR2 is YYREEE in the germline V gene (reference sequence). The CDR3 is made up of 14 amino acids. Trimming pared 4 bases from V and 0 bases from J, leaving 9 bases between. The CDR3 DNA reads TGTGCCAGCAGCACCCGGACTAGCACAGATACGCAGTATTTT. Its protein is CASSTRTSTDTQYF.

CDR3 sequence reads: CAWSGIGQGSSYNSPLHF. As DNA, the CDR3 is TGTGCCTGGAGTGGGATCGGACAGGGGAGCTCCTATAATTCACCCCTCCACTTT. This chain connects TRBV30 to TRBJ1-6; 9 bases are shared with TRBD1. J lost 0 bases, V lost 1 base, and 7 bases had no gene match. Germline CDR1 is GTSNPN and CDR2 is SVGIG (reference sequence). The CDR3 loop spans 18 amino acids.

Comments on this clone: Compared with germline, one end of the junction differs, possibly owing to a read error. The V gene is TRBV6-8, the J gene TRBJ1-5, with TRBD1 matching over 7 bases. This CDR3 comprises 15 residues. Per germline, CDR1 MNHGY and CDR2 SAAAGT. The CDR3 loop reads CLGKGQNYSNQPQHF. CDR3 DNA sequence: TGCTTAGGTAAGGGACAGAACTATAGCAATCAGCCCCAGCATTTT.

V gene TRBV4-2 combines with J gene TRBJ2-3; 7 nucleotides align to TRBD1. Germline CDR1 and CDR2: LGHNA and YNFKEQ. With V trimmed by 7 bases and J by 5 bases, 9 bases remained unmatched. The CDR3 length is 14 residues. CDR3 loop: CASKEGATLDTQYF. CDR3 nucleotide sequence: TGTGCCAGCAAAGAGGGGGCAACTTTAGATACGCAGTATTTT.

The V gene is TRBV28, the J gene TRBJ1-2; no firm D call. The CDR3 covers 13 residues. Germline CDR1 is MDHEN and CDR2 is SYDVKM. The V gene lost 6 bases and the J gene lost 0 bases, with 8 bases spanning the gap. The CDR3 is CASRTLPNYGYTF. CDR3 DNA sequence: TGTGCCAGCAGGACGCTCCCTAACTATGGCTACACCTTC.

The chain has TRBV5-1 and TRBJ1-5; D is ambiguous. This CDR3 contains 15 residues. Trimming shortened V by 0 bases and J by 2 bases, and 9 bases separated the two germline ends. The germline CDR1 and CDR2 sequences are SGHRS and YFSETQ. The CDR3 DNA reads as TGCGCCAGCAGCTTGGATGCCGGGGGCAATCAGCCCCAGCATTTT. Encoded protein: CASSLDAGGNQPQHF.

The V gene is TRBV12-3 or TRBV12-4, the J gene TRBJ2-5, with D uncertain. V lost 8 bases and J lost 4, with 8 bases in between. The CDR3 is 11 amino acids. This CDR3 is CASLSGETQYF. CDR3 DNA: TGTGCCAGCTTAAGTGGAGAGACCCAGTACTTC.

The chain employs TRBV5-4 and TRBJ2-5, with 15 bases aligning to TRBD2. J lost 5 bases, V lost 4 bases, and 9 bases had no gene match. Germline V gene data show CDR1 as SGHNT and CDR2 as YYREEE (reference sequence). This CDR3 has 17 residues. CDR3 loop: CASSPGLAGGLGETQYF. The CDR3, as DNA: TGTGCCAGCAGCCCTGGACTAGCGGGGGGGCTGGGGGAGACCCAGTACTTC.

V usage is TRBV19 and J usage is TRBJ2-6; 7 bases are shared with TRBD1. V gave up 6 bases and J gave up 0 bases; unmatched junction bases: 5. The CDR3 totals 16 residues. Per germline, CDR1 LNHDA and CDR2 SQIVND (reference sequence). The CDR3 nucleotides read TGTGCCAGTAGGCCAGGGGGAGTCTCTGGGGCCAACGTCCTGACTTTC. Translating gives CASRPGGVSGANVLTF.

This clone appeared a single time. The chain joins TRBV27 to TRBJ1-2; D remains unclear. The CDR3 spans 13 residues. Trimming left V 3 bases short and J 8 bases short, with 13 bases between. CDR1 is MNHEY, CDR2 SMNVEV, per germline (reference sequence). The CDR3 here is CASSFLLSEGYTF. The CDR3 coding sequence is TGTGCCAGCAGTTTTCTCCTCTCAGAGGGCTACACCTTC.